This T cell receptor beta chain comes out of a study of cytomegalovirus exposure and HLA in healthy donors. The count of this clone is one. The repertoire was sequenced with immunoSEQ multiplex PCR; TCRdb's copy has only in-frame clones and lacks some. The profile shows about 100,000 clones, less than 95% of them singletons. Germline lookup yields CDR1 GTSNPN and CDR2 SVGIG (reference sequence). This CDR3 is 14 amino acids long. V shed 5 bases, J shed 7 bases, and the junction held 11 bases outside the gene matches. The TCR originated in a young woman in good health and CMV-seronegative. Sequencing used PBMCs. The chain employs TRBV30 and TRBJ1-2; 9 bases agree with TRBD1. The chain's CDR3 is CAWGIQGAYSGYTF. The CDR3 DNA is TGTGCCTGGGGGATACAGGGGGCATATTCTGGCTACACCTTC.